This T cell receptor beta chain comes out of a study of CD4 T cells in relation to SARS-CoV-2 and coronaviruses. Whole-study context: The HLA restriction of the shared crossreactive spike epitopes was mapped. Regarding the study as a whole: No crossreactivity against non-spike viral proteins was tested here. Crossreactive clones expanded significantly less to SARS-CoV-2 than monoreactive clones. About 65% of donors had memory CD4+ clonotypes crossrecognizing SARS-CoV-2 and common cold coronavirus spike.

Method: immunoSEQ multiplex PCR; TCRdb's copy keeps in-frame clones and lacks some. The repertoire has about 41,000 clones, approximately 84% of them found once; the top ten carry about 1.2%. Trimming shortened V by 6 bases and J by 4 bases, and 15 bases separated the two germline ends. The CDR3 runs to 14 residues. The germline CDR1 and CDR2 sequences are MDHEN and SYDVKM. About this clone: Its antigen is still unknown.

Sequenced sample: naive CD4+ T cells from PBMCs, cultured in vitro. Subset reported: naive CD4+ T cells isolated by negative enrichment. This sequence was found in an adult with COVID-19. The V and J genes are TRBV28 and TRBJ1-2, with D perhaps matching TRBD1 (6 bases). Here the CDR3 DNA reads TGTGCCAGCAGCCCTCCTCGGACAGTCTATGGCTACACCTTC. It specifies CASSPPRTVYGYTF.